This is a list of T cell receptor beta chains from one sample in a study of blood T cell repertoires in COVID-19. Profiling relied on immunoSEQ multiplex PCR, and the TCRdb table lists in-frame clones only, not all of them. The data contain about 100,000 clones, about nine tenths of them singletons. The sample consisted of peripheral blood. These receptor sequences come from a man aged 45 to 65 with acute or convalescent COVID-19. Both conserved end residues are part of each CDR3. Each record gives: clone size, V gene, J gene, CDR3 length, D gene, CDR3 DNA, CDR3 protein. The D gene is left open where the match is weak. Clone size is given for some rows only: seen once, a few or many times, or a class if the clone is expanded.

size: -
V: TRBV25-1
J: TRBJ1-4
length: 15
D: TRBD1
DNA: TGTGCCAGCAGTGACCCGACAGGGGGCGGTGAAAAACTGTTTTTT
CDR3: CASSDPTGGGEKLFF

size: once
V: TRBV2
J: TRBJ2-7
length: 13
D: -
DNA: TGTGCCAGCAAGCACCGATTCACCTACGAGCAGTACTTC
CDR3: CASKHRFTYEQYF

size: -
V: TRBV19
J: TRBJ1-2
length: 13
D: -
DNA: TGTGCCAGTAGTATGAGTGAGAACTATGGCTACACCTTC
CDR3: CASSMSENYGYTF

size: -
V: TRBV6-5
J: TRBJ1-1
length: 16
D: -
DNA: TGTGCCAGCAGTTTTTCGACCAGGGGCAGGAGGACTGAAGCTTTCTTT
CDR3: CASSFSTRGRRTEAFF

size: -
V: TRBV7-9
J: TRBJ1-5
length: 14
D: TRBD1
DNA: TGTGCCACCCAATCAGGGGGCGATTTTCAGCCCCAGCATTTT
CDR3: CATQSGGDFQPQHF

size: once
V: TRBV18
J: TRBJ2-2
length: 19
D: TRBD1
DNA: TGTGCCAGCTCACCTCTTCTGCGCCGGGACAGGGCGGGTACCGGGGAGCTGTTTTTT
CDR3: CASSPLLRRDRAGTGELFF

size: -
V: TRBV7-2
J: TRBJ2-1
length: 14
D: -
DNA: TGTGCCAGCAGCCGCCGTGGGGGGTTGGATGAGCAGTTCTTC
CDR3: CASSRRGGLDEQFF

size: once
V: TRBV13
J: TRBJ1-1
length: 15
D: TRBD1
DNA: TGTGCCAGCAGCACCTGGACAGGGGAGAACACTGAAGCTTTCTTT
CDR3: CASSTWTGENTEAFF

size: -
V: TRBV5-4
J: TRBJ1-1
length: 16
D: TRBD1
DNA: TGTGCCAGCAGCTTGGTAGGGGGCGTGATGAACACTGAAGCTTTCTTT
CDR3: CASSLVGGVMNTEAFF

size: -
V: TRBV11-2
J: TRBJ2-7
length: 13
D: TRBD2
DNA: TGTGCCAGCAGCTTACCGGGGGGCTACGAGCAGTACTTC
CDR3: CASSLPGGYEQYF

size: -
V: TRBV6-1
J: TRBJ1-4
length: 15
D: -
DNA: TGTGCCAGCAGTGAATCCGGATGGGGAGGTGAAAAACTGTTTTTT
CDR3: CASSESGWGGEKLFF

size: -
V: TRBV5-6
J: TRBJ1-4
length: 16
D: -
DNA: TGTGCCAGCAGCCCGGACAGCGGCTCTAGAGCTGAAAAACTGTTTTTT
CDR3: CASSPDSGSRAEKLFF

size: -
V: TRBV6-2/TRBV6-3
J: TRBJ2-7
length: 18
D: -
DNA: TGTGCCAGCAGTTACTCCCCCCCCGTGGAGGGTCGCCTGTACGAGCAGTACTTC
CDR3: CASSYSPPVEGRLYEQYF

size: -
V: TRBV3-1/TRBV3-2
J: TRBJ1-1
length: 14
D: -
DNA: TGTGCCAGCAGCCAATCGACACCGAACACTGAAGCTTTCTTT
CDR3: CASSQSTPNTEAFF

size: -
V: TRBV29-1
J: TRBJ2-1
length: 19
D: TRBD1
DNA: TGCAGCGTTGAAGAAACGGCGACGGGACAGGGGACATGGTGGAATGAGCAGTTCTTC
CDR3: CSVEETATGQGTWWNEQFF

size: -
V: TRBV4-2
J: TRBJ2-5
length: 16
D: TRBD2
DNA: TGTGCCAGCAGCCGCTTGACGGGGGGTCGCCAAGAGACCCAGTACTTC
CDR3: CASSRLTGGRQETQYF

size: once
V: TRBV18
J: TRBJ1-3
length: 16
D: -
DNA: TGTGCCAGCTCACCACCTGCCCGGGTCTCTGGAAACACCATATATTTT
CDR3: CASSPPARVSGNTIYF

size: -
V: TRBV3-1/TRBV3-2
J: TRBJ2-5
length: 15
D: TRBD1
DNA: TGTGCCAGCAGCACCGAGAGGGGGCGCGAAGAGACCCAGTACTTC
CDR3: CASSTERGREETQYF

size: -
V: TRBV11-2
J: TRBJ1-2
length: 15
D: -
DNA: TGTGCCAGCAGCTTAGGTCTAGGCAGTTACTATGGCTACACCTTC
CDR3: CASSLGLGSYYGYTF

size: -
V: TRBV5-8
J: TRBJ2-2
length: 14
D: -
DNA: TGTGCCAGCAGAGTCAGGACGAACACCGGGGAGCTGTTTTTT
CDR3: CASRVRTNTGELFF

size: -
V: TRBV11-2
J: TRBJ1-2
length: 13
D: -
DNA: TGTGCCAGCAGCCCCCAGTCGGGAGATGGCTACACCTTC
CDR3: CASSPQSGDGYTF

size: once
V: TRBV6-5
J: TRBJ2-1
length: 16
D: TRBD2
DNA: TGTGCCAGCAGTTACGAACGAGCGGGGTCCTACAATGAGCAGTTCTTC
CDR3: CASSYERAGSYNEQFF

size: once
V: TRBV27
J: TRBJ2-7
length: 15
D: -
DNA: TGTGCCAGCAGTTTAAACGGGCAGGGGATCTACGAGCAGTACTTC
CDR3: CASSLNGQGIYEQYF

size: -
V: TRBV9
J: TRBJ2-1
length: 16
D: TRBD2
DNA: TGTGCCAGCAGCCCAAACACGGGACTAAGCTACAATGAGCAGTTCTTC
CDR3: CASSPNTGLSYNEQFF

size: -
V: TRBV28
J: TRBJ2-5
length: 15
D: TRBD2
DNA: TGTGCCAGCAGTTTGGTGGGGGGGGGACAAGAGACCCAGTACTTC
CDR3: CASSLVGGGQETQYF

size: -
V: TRBV5-1
J: TRBJ2-1
length: 15
D: TRBD2
DNA: TGCGCCAGCAGCTTGGGTAGCGGGGGGGCGATTGAGCAGTTCTTC
CDR3: CASSLGSGGAIEQFF

size: -
V: TRBV5-1
J: TRBJ2-3
length: 15
D: TRBD1
DNA: TGCGCCAGCAGCCCAGGGGGCCTTAGCACAGATACGCAGTATTTT
CDR3: CASSPGGLSTDTQYF

size: -
V: TRBV3-1/TRBV3-2
J: TRBJ1-2
length: 15
D: -
DNA: TGTGCCAGCAGCCAAGTGGGTCAGGGGAACTATGGCTACACCTTC
CDR3: CASSQVGQGNYGYTF

size: -
V: TRBV11-2
J: TRBJ1-5
length: 15
D: TRBD1
DNA: TGTGCCAGCAGCTCGACAGGGAGTAGCAATCAGCCCCAGCATTTT
CDR3: CASSSTGSSNQPQHF

size: -
V: TRBV13
J: TRBJ1-4
length: 16
D: -
DNA: TGTGCCAGCAGCTTAGTAGAGGAGGGCACTAATGAAAAACTGTTTTTT
CDR3: CASSLVEEGTNEKLFF

size: -
V: TRBV5-1
J: TRBJ2-4
length: 14
D: TRBD1
DNA: TGCGCCAGCAGCAATAGACAGGGGCGGAACATTCAGTACTTC
CDR3: CASSNRQGRNIQYF

size: -
V: TRBV6-2/TRBV6-3
J: TRBJ1-5
length: 15
D: TRBD1
DNA: TGTGCCAGCAACCCCAGGGGGTTGTCCAATCAGCCCCAGCATTTT
CDR3: CASNPRGLSNQPQHF

size: -
V: TRBV6-5
J: TRBJ1-5
length: 16
D: TRBD1
DNA: TGTGCCAGCAGTTACTCTTACAGGGGAGATAATCAGCCCCAGCATTTT
CDR3: CASSYSYRGDNQPQHF

size: -
V: TRBV4-1
J: TRBJ2-7
length: 12
D: -
DNA: TGCGCCAGCAGCCAAGACCTAGGCGAGCAGTACTTC
CDR3: CASSQDLGEQYF

size: -
V: TRBV5-6
J: TRBJ1-4
length: 14
D: -
DNA: TGTGCCAGCAGCTTAGGACATACTAATGAAAAACTGTTTTTT
CDR3: CASSLGHTNEKLFF

size: -
V: TRBV6-6
J: TRBJ2-2
length: 16
D: -
DNA: TGTGCCAGCAGTTCCTCCTCGACAGGGAACACCGGGGAGCTGTTTTTT
CDR3: CASSSSSTGNTGELFF

size: -
V: TRBV7-2
J: TRBJ2-5
length: 13
D: -
DNA: TGTGCCAGCAGCTTAGTCCTGTTCGAGACCCAGTACTTC
CDR3: CASSLVLFETQYF

size: -
V: TRBV28
J: TRBJ2-3
length: 15
D: TRBD2
DNA: TGTGCCAGCAGCCAAGCGGGGGCTAGCACAGATACGCAGTATTTT
CDR3: CASSQAGASTDTQYF

size: -
V: TRBV5-1
J: TRBJ2-7
length: 14
D: TRBD1
DNA: TGCGCCAGCAGGCCAATACAGGGGGCCTACGAGCAGTACTTC
CDR3: CASRPIQGAYEQYF

size: -
V: TRBV7-2
J: TRBJ1-1
length: 14
D: TRBD1
DNA: TGTGCCAGCAGCTCACAGGGGGCAGGGACTGAAGCTTTCTTT
CDR3: CASSSQGAGTEAFF

size: -
V: TRBV5-1
J: TRBJ1-6
length: 17
D: TRBD1
DNA: TGCGCCAGCAGCTTGTCGGGGACAGGGTATGTGAATTCACCCCTCCACTTT
CDR3: CASSLSGTGYVNSPLHF

size: -
V: TRBV4-1
J: TRBJ1-1
length: 12
D: -
DNA: TGCGCCAGCAGCCGAGGCACCACTGAAGCTTTCTTT
CDR3: CASSRGTTEAFF